The 14 T cell receptor beta chains in this list originate from one sample, sequenced in a study of sequential checkpoint blockade in melanoma. Treatment noted: randomized to nivolumab then ipilimumab (arm A) or the reverse (arm B). The table came from immunoSEQ multiplex PCR; TCRdb's copy has only in-frame clones and leaves some out. The table records some 17,000 clones, more than 55% of them present only once. Sequencing was performed on CD8+ T cells sorted from blood (inferred from file names), taken from a patient given nivolumab and ipilimumab in sequence. The receptors originated from a human donor with melanoma.

This chain links TRBV2 with TRBJ2-5; D unclear. V lost 6 bases and J lost 2, with 22 bases in between. The CDR3 totals 17 residues. CDR1 and CDR2 (germline): SNHLY, FYNNEI. DNA of the CDR3: TGTGCCAGCAGAAGGCTTGTGGAACAGAGTCCACAAGAGACCCAGTACTTC. This sequence encodes CASRRLVEQSPQETQYF.

By sample share, this clone is medium-sized. V is TRBV6-5 and J is TRBJ2-3; 12 bases agree with TRBD1. CDR3 size: 16 residues. V lost 0 bases and J lost 5; bases outside the gene matches: 3. Looked up from germline, CDR1 is MNHEY and CDR2 is SVGAGI. CDR3 nucleotides: TGTGCCAGCAGTTACTCCGGGACAGGGGGCGTAGATACGCAGTATTTT. It encodes CASSYSGTGGVDTQYF.

The genes are TRBV27 and TRBJ2-7; D perhaps matches TRBD2 (5 bases). Germline V gene data show CDR1 as MNHEY and CDR2 as SMNVEV (reference sequence). Trimming pared 0 bases from V and 2 bases from J, leaving 5 bases between. The CDR3 loop spans 13 amino acids. CDR3 coding DNA: TGTGCCAGCAGTTTATCGAGGGCCTACGAGCAGTACTTC. Its protein product is CASSLSRAYEQYF.

Notes on this clone: One end of the junction fails to match germline, which may point to a read error. The gene calls are TRBV7-7 and TRBJ2-7, with D possibly matching TRBD2 (5 bases). This CDR3 is 14 amino acids long. The germline V gene encodes CDR1 SSHAT and CDR2 FNYEAQ (reference sequence). Here the CDR3 DNA reads TGTGCTAGCAGCTTAGACGGGGACTCCTACGAGCAGTACTTC. It encodes CASSLDGDSYEQYF. Full variable domain (remainder filled in from reference TRBV7-7 and TRBJ2-7): GAGVSQSPRYKVTKRGQDVTLRCDPISSHATLYWYQQALGQGPEFLTYFNYEAQPDKSGLPSDRFSAERPEGSISTLTIQRTEQRDSAMYRCASSLDGDSYEQYFGPGTRLTVT.

This clone appeared once. The chain couples TRBV7-6 to TRBJ2-2, with D uncertain. CDR3 length: 16 residues. Germline CDR1 SGHVS, CDR2 FNYEAQ. V was cut by 1 base and J by 1 base, with 10 bases left in between. DNA for the CDR3: TGTGCCAGCAGCTTAGACGCCAGTGGGAACACCGGGGAGCTGTTTTTT. It yields the protein CASSLDASGNTGELFF.

The chain couples TRBV29-1 to TRBJ1-2, with 9 positions matching TRBD1. There are 12 residues in the CDR3. Germline CDR1 reads SQVTM; CDR2 reads ANQGSEA. Trimming at V came to 5 bases and at J to 14 bases, leaving 12 bases not matched to a gene. CDR3 sequence reads: CSVPTRTGERTF. The CDR3 DNA follows: TGCAGCGTTCCGACTAGGACAGGGGAAAGGACCTTC.

The gene calls are TRBV4-2 and TRBJ1-5, with 10 bases aligning to TRBD1. The germline CDR1 and CDR2 sequences are LGHNA and YNFKEQ. The CDR3 contains 18 residues. The V segment lost 5 bases and the J segment 5 bases; nucleotides outside the gene matches: 15. Here the CDR3 DNA reads TGTGCCAGCAGCGTACACGGATCGACAGGGGGCTTCGATCAGCCCCAGCATTTT. It encodes CASSVHGSTGGFDQPQHF.

V and J are TRBV28 and TRBJ2-4, with D tentatively TRBD1 (5 bases). V was cut by 4 bases and J by 2 bases, with 12 bases left in between. Germline CDR1 MDHEN, CDR2 SYDVKM. The CDR3 length is 15 residues. CDR3 protein: CASSSPAGTKNIQYF. The CDR3 DNA follows: TGTGCCAGCAGTTCTCCGGCAGGGACCAAAAACATTCAGTACTTC.

In its sample, this clone was seen a few times. The J gene is TRBJ2-7, the V gene TRBV11-2; TRBD2 aligns across 10 bases. Germline values: CDR1 SGHAT, CDR2 FQNNGV. The V segment lost 3 bases and the J segment 4 bases; nucleotides outside the gene matches: 6. The CDR3 covers 15 residues. This CDR3 is CASSFSGLANYEQYF. CDR3 DNA: TGTGCCAGCAGCTTCTCGGGACTAGCGAATTACGAGCAGTACTTC.

V gene TRBV7-9 combines with J gene TRBJ1-2; D is uncertain. Trimming took 3 bases from V and 8 from J, leaving 22 bases between them. The CDR3 has 16 amino acids. The germline gives CDR1 SEHNR, CDR2 FQNEAQ (reference sequence). The CDR3 spells CASSFTQSSVFWGYTF. The CDR3 DNA is TGTGCCAGCAGCTTCACACAGTCTTCCGTTTTTTGGGGCTACACCTTC.

V and J are TRBV27 and TRBJ1-1; D is undetermined. Per germline, CDR1 MNHEY and CDR2 SMNVEV (reference sequence). The CDR3 has 14 residues. V lost 4 bases and J lost 3, with 12 bases in between. CDR3 DNA sequence: TGTGCCAGCAGTTCTAAGGGAGTGGACACTGAAGCTTTCTTT. It encodes CASSSKGVDTEAFF.

The J gene is TRBJ2-7, the V gene TRBV6-1; D ambiguous. CDR1 and CDR2 (germline): MNHNS, SASEGT. Trimming stripped 3 bases from V and 0 bases from J, with 3 bases between. CDR3 length: 12 residues. This chain's CDR3 is CASSDNSYEQYF. The CDR3 DNA sequence: TGTGCCAGCAGTGATAACTCCTACGAGCAGTACTTC.

This clone was seen a handful of times. The J gene is TRBJ1-2, the V gene TRBV7-2; no definite D call. CDR1 SGHTA and CDR2 FQGNSA come from the germline V gene. Trimming stripped 5 bases from V and 4 bases from J, with 11 bases between. CDR3 length equals 13 residues. The DNA for the CDR3 is TGTGCCAGCAGCCCTGTGTGGGCCTATGGCTACACCTTC. Its translation: CASSPVWAYGYTF.

Only a few counts were recorded for this clone. The chain joins TRBV13 to TRBJ2-4; D perhaps matches TRBD1 (5 bases). V gave up 1 base and J gave up 9 bases, with 22 bases separating them. CDR1 is PRHDT, CDR2 FYEKMQ, per germline (reference sequence). This CDR3 spans 17 amino acids. In nucleotides, the CDR3 is TGTGCCAGCAGCTTAGAGCTCACAGGCGGTAGCCAAGGCATTCAGTACTTC. Translating gives CASSLELTGGSQGIQYF.